This record covers a single T cell receptor (beta chain). Its specificity is unknown. This sample was included in a study of long-term antiretroviral therapy in people with HIV. Donors needed at least one pre-ART PBMC sample plus at least two post-ART samples. An immunoSEQ assay, version v3.0, was performed at survey level. The data were produced by immunoSEQ multiplex PCR, yet TCRdb's version contains in-frame clones alone and is incomplete. The sample has some 17,000 clones; approximately 80% are singletons. The CDR3 has 12 residues. Germline-derived CDR1 and CDR2 are SQVTM and ANQGSEA. The V gene lost 8 bases and the J gene lost 4 bases, with 15 bases spanning the gap. Study-wide results and caveats: Every time point showed a repertoire led by clones expanded before ART. Information on adherence to ART, viral resistance or therapy changes was unavailable.

This chain joins TRBV29-1 and TRBJ2-7; D is possibly TRBD2 (6 bases). Sample: unsorted PBMCs, taken 0.1 years before starting antiretroviral therapy. This TCR was sampled from a man aged 18 to 30 with HIV. CDR3 nucleotides: TGCAGCCCCGGGACTGCGACATACGAGCAGTACTTC. Its protein is CSPGTATYEQYF.